The 9 T cell receptor beta chains listed next were all sequenced from one sample in a study of spatial heterogeneity in lung cancer. TCRdb analysed the 5' RACE reads with MiXCR anew, one entry per CDR3 protein. The sample records 5,900 or so distinct CDR3 sequences, about a third being singletons. Time point here: sample taken at primary tumor resection. Without sorting, whole RNA was sequenced from tumor, nontumor lung or frozen PBMC. The material was PBMCs, obtained at surgery. The receptors derive from a female donor with early-stage non-small cell lung cancer.

As concerns this clonotype: This beta chain represents an off-target read in a library built for alpha chains; its size is of limited meaning. The chain joins TRBV19 to TRBJ2-5, with 10 nucleotides matching TRBD1. Germline V lookup: CDR1 LNHDA, CDR2 SQIVND (reference sequence). The CDR3 runs 14 residues. The junction had 9 bases not matched to a gene; V was cut back by 5 bases and J by 9 bases. This CDR3 is CASSVTGGRQPQYF. CDR3 sequence (DNA): TGTGCCAGTAGTGTGACAGGGGGCCGGCAGCCCCAGTACTTC.

Regarding this clonotype: This beta chain represents an off-target read in a library built for alpha chains; its size is of limited meaning. The chain couples TRBV6-1 to TRBJ2-3; D assignment may be TRBD1 or TRBD2 (6 bases each). With 5 bases removed from V and 0 bases from J, the gap between germline ends came to 12 bases. Germline loops: CDR1 MNHNS, CDR2 SASEGT. CDR3 length equals 15 residues. In DNA form, the CDR3 reads TGTGCCAGCAGTTCGGGGGCTCTTAGCACAGATACGCAGTATTTT. It encodes CASSSGALSTDTQYF.

A few counts support this clonotype. This beta chain appears as a stray read in a library generated for alpha chains; its size is not informative. V is TRBV20-1 and J is TRBJ2-3; a possible D gene is TRBD2 (5 bases). The V end lost 0 bases, the J end lost 6 bases, and 10 bases lay between the germline ends. The CDR3 contains 13 residues. Per the germline V gene, CDR1 is DFQATT and CDR2 is SNEGSKA (reference sequence). CDR3 coding DNA: TGCAGTGCTAGAGATGGAGGACTGGATACGCAGTATTTT. This sequence encodes CSARDGGLDTQYF.

Regarding this clonotype: Since the library was made to target alpha chains, this beta chain is a stray read and its abundance is not meaningful. The chain recombines TRBV19 with TRBJ2-3, with TRBD2 matching over 7 bases. CDR3 length equals 16 residues. Germline assignment: CDR1 LNHDA and CDR2 SQIVND (reference sequence). V shed 5 bases and J 1 base; nucleotides not matched to a gene: 9. The CDR3 nucleotides are TGTGCCAGTAGTCCTAAGCGGGAAAGAGGCACAGATACGCAGTATTTT. This codes for CASSPKRERGTDTQYF. The complete variable domain, with remaining parts taken from reference TRBV19 and TRBJ2-3, reads DGGITQSPKYLFRKEGQNVTLSCEQNLNHDAMYWYRQDPGQGLRLIYYSQIVNDFQKGDIAEGYSVSREKKESFPLTVTSAQKNPTAFYLCASSPKRERGTDTQYFGPGTRLTVL.

To note about this clonotype: Since it is a stray read in a library aimed at alpha chains, this beta chain has a size that is not meaningful. V and J are TRBV7-2 and TRBJ2-5, with unresolved D. This CDR3 has 16 amino acids. V gave up 1 base and J gave up 4 bases, with 16 bases separating them. The germline V gene has CDR1 SGHTA and CDR2 FQGNSA. The DNA for the CDR3 is TGTGCCAGCAGCTTAGGAATCCCTAAGCTGAGAGAGACCCAGTACTTC. It specifies CASSLGIPKLRETQYF. The whole variable domain, remainder taken from reference TRBV7-2 and TRBJ2-5, is GAGVSQSPSNKVTEKGKDVELRCDPISGHTALYWYRQSLGQGLEFLIYFQGNSAPDKSGLPSDRFSAERTGGSVSTLTIQRTQQEDSAVYLCASSLGIPKLRETQYFGPGTRLLVL.

By its share, this clonotype is medium-sized. This beta chain represents an off-target read in a library built for alpha chains; its size is of limited meaning. This chain links TRBV7-9 with TRBJ2-3, with TRBD2 identical over 8 bases. From germline, CDR1 is SEHNR and CDR2 FQNEAQ (reference sequence). V lost 4 bases to trimming and J lost 0 bases; unmatched junction nucleotides: 3. This CDR3 contains 15 residues. DNA of the CDR3: TGTGCCAGCAGCTCGCGGGGGGTTAGCACAGATACGCAGTATTTT. This gives the protein CASSSRGVSTDTQYF. The whole variable domain, filled in from reference TRBV7-9 and TRBJ2-3, reads DTGVSQNPRHKITKRGQNVTFRCDPISEHNRLYWYRQTLGQGPEFLTYFQNEAQLEKSRLLSDRFSAERPKGSFSTLEIQRTEQGDSAMYLCASSSRGVSTDTQYFGPGTRLTVL.

As to this clonotype: This beta chain was picked up by a library intended for alpha chains and is off target, so its count carries little meaning. The V gene is TRBV7-8, the J gene TRBJ2-7; possibly TRBD1 for D (6 bases). The CDR3 is 14 amino acids. With 5 bases removed from V and 5 bases from J, the gap between germline ends came to 16 bases. CDR1 is SGHVS and CDR2 is FQNEAQ in the germline V gene. CDR3 amino acids: CASSPMTTGHEQYF. CDR3 DNA sequence: TGTGCCAGCAGCCCCATGACGACAGGCCACGAGCAGTACTTC.

Comment on this clonotype: Being off target in a library aimed at alpha chains, this beta chain has a size of little meaning. The V gene is TRBV7-8, the J gene TRBJ2-7; D gene ambiguous. The V gene lost 0 bases and the J gene lost 9 bases, with 6 bases spanning the gap. The CDR3 length is 11 residues. CDR1 and CDR2 from the germline V gene are SGHVS and FQNEAQ. CDR3 sequence reads: CASSLAAGQYF. CDR3 nucleotides: TGTGCCAGCAGCTTAGCGGCAGGGCAGTACTTC.

A remark on this clonotype: Since it is a stray read in a library aimed at alpha chains, this beta chain has a size that is not meaningful. The chain is built from TRBV5-1 and TRBJ1-1; D is ambiguous. Germline CDR1 SGHRS, CDR2 YFSETQ. The CDR3 spans 15 residues. Trimming took 0 bases from V and 3 from J, leaving 12 bases between them. CDR3 sequence: CASSLVLGTYTEAFF. In DNA, the CDR3 is TGCGCCAGCAGCTTGGTCTTGGGCACCTACACTGAAGCTTTCTTT.